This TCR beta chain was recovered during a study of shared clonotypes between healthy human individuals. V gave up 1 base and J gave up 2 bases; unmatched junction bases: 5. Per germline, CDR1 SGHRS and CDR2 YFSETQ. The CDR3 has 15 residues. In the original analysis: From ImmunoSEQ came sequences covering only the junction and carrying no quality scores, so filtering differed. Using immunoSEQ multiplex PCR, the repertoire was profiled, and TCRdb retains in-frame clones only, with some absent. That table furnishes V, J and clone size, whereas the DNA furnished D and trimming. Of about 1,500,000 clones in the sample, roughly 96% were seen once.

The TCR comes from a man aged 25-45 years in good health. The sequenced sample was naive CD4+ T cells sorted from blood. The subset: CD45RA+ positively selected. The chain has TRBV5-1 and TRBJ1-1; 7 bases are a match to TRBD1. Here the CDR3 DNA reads TGCGCCAGCAGCTTGCACAGGGGACCTAACACTGAAGCTTTCTTT. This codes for CASSLHRGPNTEAFF.